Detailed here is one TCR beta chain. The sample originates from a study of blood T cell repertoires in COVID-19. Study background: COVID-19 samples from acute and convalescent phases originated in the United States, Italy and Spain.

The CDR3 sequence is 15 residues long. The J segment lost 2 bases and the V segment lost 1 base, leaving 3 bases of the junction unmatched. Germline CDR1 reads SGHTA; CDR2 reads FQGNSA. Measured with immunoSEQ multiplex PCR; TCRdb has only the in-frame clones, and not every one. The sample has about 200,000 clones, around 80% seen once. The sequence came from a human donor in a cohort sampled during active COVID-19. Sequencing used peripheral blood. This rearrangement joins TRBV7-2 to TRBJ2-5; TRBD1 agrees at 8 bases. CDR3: CASSLGTGIQETQYF. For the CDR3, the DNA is TGTGCCAGCAGCTTAGGGACAGGGATACAAGAGACCCAGTACTTC.